Listed here are 8 T cell receptor beta chains from one sample, sequenced in a study of CD8+ T cells in alopecia areata. Extraction of RNA preceded its reverse transcription into cDNA, which served as the sequencing template. Using immunoSEQ multiplex PCR, the repertoire was profiled, and TCRdb retains in-frame clones only, with some absent. The table shows some 190,000 clones, with just over 65% occurring only once. Treatment reported: oral pan-JAK inhibitor, 5-10 mg twice daily. Material: CD4+ T cells sorted from blood, obtained at approximately week 42, from a patient treated with tofacitinib. These receptors were obtained from a human donor with alopecia areata.

The V gene is TRBV5-4, the J gene TRBJ1-1, with 7 bases that match TRBD1. From germline, CDR1 is SGHNT and CDR2 YYREEE (reference sequence). The CDR3 has 14 residues. The trim removed 1 base at V and 7 bases at J, leaving 7 bases unmatched. In nucleotides, the CDR3 is TGTGCCAGCAGCTTGATGGACAGGTTGGGTGAAGCTTTCTTT. Amino acids: CASSLMDRLGEAFF.

V is TRBV7-6 and J is TRBJ2-5; the D gene could be TRBD1 or TRBD2 (5 bases each). Trimming stripped 5 bases from V and 1 base from J, with 17 bases between. CDR3 length: 16 residues. Germline V CDR1 and CDR2: SGHVS, FNYEAQ. Here the CDR3 DNA reads TGTGCCAGCAGCCCCTGGGACGGGAAAACCCAAGAGACCCAGTACTTC. Its protein product is CASSPWDGKTQETQYF. Drawing the rest from reference TRBV7-6 and TRBJ2-5, the complete variable domain is GAGVSQSPRYKVTKRGQDVALRCDPISGHVSLYWYRQALGQGPEFLTYFNYEAQQDKSGLPNDRFSAERPEGSISTLTIQRTEQRDSAMYRCASSPWDGKTQETQYFGPGTRLLVL.

The rearrangement uses TRBV15 and TRBJ2-1, with a possible D match to TRBD1 (6 bases). Trimming stripped 1 base from V and 8 bases from J, with 12 bases between. This CDR3 is built from 14 residues. The germline gives CDR1 LNHNV, CDR2 YYDKDF (reference sequence). The CDR3 nucleotides read TGTGCCACCAGCAGAGGGCAGGCAGGGGATGAGCAGTTCTTC. Amino acids: CATSRGQAGDEQFF.

Turning to this clone: Other DNA sequences in this sample translate to the same CDR3. This chain uses TRBV29-1 with TRBJ2-3, with TRBD2 identical over 10 bases. Trimming removed 5 bases from V and 4 bases from J; junction bases left unmatched: 15. This CDR3 has 17 residues. The germline V gene has CDR1 SQVTM and CDR2 ANQGSEA. The CDR3 region is CSVLRALGLARPDTQYF. DNA for the CDR3: TGCAGCGTTTTACGGGCGTTGGGACTAGCGAGGCCAGATACGCAGTATTTT.

This clone was observed once. Sequence at one end of the junction differs from germline and may be a read error. The chain carries TRBV6-5 and TRBJ2-6, with a possible D match to TRBD1 (6 bases). Germline values: CDR1 MNHEY, CDR2 SVGAGI. This CDR3 has 13 residues. In DNA form, the CDR3 reads TGTGCCATCAGTGCTGAACAGGGCAACGTCCTGACTTTC. Its translation is CAISAEQGNVLTF.

The rearrangement uses TRBV15 and TRBJ1-6; D might be TRBD1 (5 bases). Germline assignment: CDR1 LNHNV and CDR2 YYDKDF (reference sequence). This CDR3 spans 18 amino acids. V lost 0 bases and J lost 5, with 17 bases in between. CDR3: CATSRDGFKAGNNSPLHF. For the CDR3, the DNA is TGTGCCACCAGCAGAGATGGATTTAAGGCAGGGAATAATTCACCCCTCCACTTT.

This clone was recorded a few times. This CDR3 is CASSDGENTEAFF. CDR3 in DNA: TGCGCCAGCAGCGACGGGGAGAACACTGAAGCTTTCTTT. The V gene is TRBV5-1, the J gene TRBJ1-1, with D unresolved. The CDR3 totals 13 residues. Germline V gene data show CDR1 as SGHRS and CDR2 as YFSETQ. Deletions cut 4 bases from V and 1 base from J, with 8 bases between.

This clone was counted a few times. The CDR3 bases are TGTGCCAGCAGCTCCTGGGGGGCTTCCGAGCAGTACTTC. It codes for CASSSWGASEQYF. The chain has TRBV7-2 and TRBJ2-7; D may match TRBD1 or TRBD2 (6 bases each). V gave up 4 bases and J gave up 6 bases, with 13 bases separating them. CDR1 SGHTA and CDR2 FQGNSA come from the germline V gene. This CDR3 has 13 residues.